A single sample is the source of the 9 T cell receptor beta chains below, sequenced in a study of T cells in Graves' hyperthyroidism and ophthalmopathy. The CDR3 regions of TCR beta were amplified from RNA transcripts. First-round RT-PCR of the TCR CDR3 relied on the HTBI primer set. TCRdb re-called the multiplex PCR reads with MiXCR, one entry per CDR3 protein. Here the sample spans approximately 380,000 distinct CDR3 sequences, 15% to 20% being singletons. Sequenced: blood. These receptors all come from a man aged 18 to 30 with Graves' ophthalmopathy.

CDR3 nucleotide sequence: TGTGCCAGCAGTCGGGACTCTAGCGGGGGGGCGGCCAATGAGCAGTACTTC. Protein: CASSRDSSGGAANEQYF. The chain employs TRBV7-9 and TRBJ2-1; 12 bases fit TRBD2. The assigned J gene may be wrong: the sequence end matches TRBJ2-7 better. Germline lookup yields CDR1 SEHNR and CDR2 FQNEAQ (reference sequence). The CDR3 spans 17 residues.

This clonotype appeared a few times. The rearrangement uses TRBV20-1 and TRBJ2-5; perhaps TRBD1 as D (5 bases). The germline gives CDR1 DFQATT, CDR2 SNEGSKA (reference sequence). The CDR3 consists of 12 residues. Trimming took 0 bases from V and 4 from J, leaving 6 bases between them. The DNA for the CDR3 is TGCAGTGCTAGAGATGACAGAGAGACCCAGTACTTC. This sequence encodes CSARDDRETQYF.

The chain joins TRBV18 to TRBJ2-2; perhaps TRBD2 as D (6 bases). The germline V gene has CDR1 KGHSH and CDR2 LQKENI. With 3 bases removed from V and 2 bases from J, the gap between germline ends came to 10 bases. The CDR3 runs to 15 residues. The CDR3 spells CASSPGDLNTGELFF. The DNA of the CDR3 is TGTGCCAGCTCACCTGGGGACTTAAACACCGGGGAGCTGTTTTTT.

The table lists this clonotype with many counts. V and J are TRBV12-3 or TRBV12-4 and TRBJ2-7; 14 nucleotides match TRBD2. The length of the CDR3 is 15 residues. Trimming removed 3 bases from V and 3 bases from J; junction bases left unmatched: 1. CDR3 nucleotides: TGTGCCAGCAGTTTCGGGACTAGCGGGGGCTACGAGCAGTACTTC. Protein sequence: CASSFGTSGGYEQYF.

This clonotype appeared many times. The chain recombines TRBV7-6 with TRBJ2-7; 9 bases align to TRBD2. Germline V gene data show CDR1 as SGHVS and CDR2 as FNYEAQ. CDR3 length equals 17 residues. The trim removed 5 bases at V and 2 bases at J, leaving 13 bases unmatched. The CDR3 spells CASSRYQQRGDTYEQYF. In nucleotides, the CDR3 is TGTGCCAGCAGCCGATACCAACAGCGGGGGGATACCTACGAGCAGTACTTC.

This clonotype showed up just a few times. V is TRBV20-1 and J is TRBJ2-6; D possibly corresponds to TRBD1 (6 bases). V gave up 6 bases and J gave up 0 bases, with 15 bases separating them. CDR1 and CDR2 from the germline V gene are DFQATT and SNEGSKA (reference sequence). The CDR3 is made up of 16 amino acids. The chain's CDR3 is CSAPTGFSSGANVLTF. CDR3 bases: TGCAGTGCCCCGACAGGATTTAGCTCTGGGGCCAACGTCCTGACTTTC.

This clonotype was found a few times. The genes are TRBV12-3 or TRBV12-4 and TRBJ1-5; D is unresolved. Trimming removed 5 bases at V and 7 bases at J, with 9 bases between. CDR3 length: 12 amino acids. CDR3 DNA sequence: TGTGCCAGCAGTCACCTCAGACAGCCCCAGCATTTT. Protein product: CASSHLRQPQHF.

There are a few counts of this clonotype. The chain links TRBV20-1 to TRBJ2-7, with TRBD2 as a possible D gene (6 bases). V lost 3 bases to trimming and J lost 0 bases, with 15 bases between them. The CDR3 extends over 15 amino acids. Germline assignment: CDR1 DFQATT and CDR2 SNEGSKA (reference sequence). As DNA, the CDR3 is TGCAGTGCTAGTTTGCCGGGGGTCAGCTCCTACGAGCAGTACTTC. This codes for CSASLPGVSSYEQYF.

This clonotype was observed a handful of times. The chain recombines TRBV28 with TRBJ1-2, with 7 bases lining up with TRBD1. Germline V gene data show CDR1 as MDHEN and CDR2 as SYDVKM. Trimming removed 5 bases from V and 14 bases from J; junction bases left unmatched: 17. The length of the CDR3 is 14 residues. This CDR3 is CASSPSGTAPGGTF. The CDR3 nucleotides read TGTGCCAGCAGTCCCTCCGGGACAGCTCCGGGTGGGACCTTC.